This TCR beta chain stems from a study of cytomegalovirus exposure and HLA in healthy donors. Researchers ran the PCR with 60 Vbeta and 13 Jbeta primers. Produced via immunoSEQ multiplex PCR; TCRdb's table is partial and in-frame only. The table includes around 76,000 clones, roughly 73% detected once. CDR3 length: 13 amino acids. Germline V CDR1 and CDR2: MNHEY, SVGAGI. Trimming removed 2 bases from V and 6 bases from J, with 8 bases in between. Findings and caveats of the study: Upon later analysis, HLA-associated TCR beta chains proved more clonally expanded than other, equally common chains.

On this clone itself: Its matching antigen is unknown.

The TCR was taken from a woman between 40 and 50 years old in good health and CMV-seropositive. This chain joins TRBV6-5 and TRBJ1-5, with D unclear. The sample was PBMCs. The CDR3 loop reads CASSYSGIQPQHF. In DNA form, the CDR3 reads TGTGCCAGCAGTTACAGCGGGATTCAGCCCCAGCATTTT.